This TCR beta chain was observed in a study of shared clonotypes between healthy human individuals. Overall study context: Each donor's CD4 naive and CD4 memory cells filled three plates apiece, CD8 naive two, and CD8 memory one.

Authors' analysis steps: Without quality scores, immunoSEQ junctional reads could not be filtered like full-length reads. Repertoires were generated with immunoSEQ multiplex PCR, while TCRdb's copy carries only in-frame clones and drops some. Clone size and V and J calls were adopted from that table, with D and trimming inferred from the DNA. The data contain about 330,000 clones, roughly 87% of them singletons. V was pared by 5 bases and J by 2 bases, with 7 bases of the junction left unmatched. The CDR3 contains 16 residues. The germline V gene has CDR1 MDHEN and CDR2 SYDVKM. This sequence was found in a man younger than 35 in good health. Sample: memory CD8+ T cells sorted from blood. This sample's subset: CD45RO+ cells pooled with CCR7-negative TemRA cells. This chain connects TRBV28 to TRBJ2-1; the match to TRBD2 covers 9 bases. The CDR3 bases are TGTGCCAGCAGTCCTAGGACTAGCGCCGCCTACAATGAGCAGTTCTTC. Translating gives CASSPRTSAAYNEQFF.